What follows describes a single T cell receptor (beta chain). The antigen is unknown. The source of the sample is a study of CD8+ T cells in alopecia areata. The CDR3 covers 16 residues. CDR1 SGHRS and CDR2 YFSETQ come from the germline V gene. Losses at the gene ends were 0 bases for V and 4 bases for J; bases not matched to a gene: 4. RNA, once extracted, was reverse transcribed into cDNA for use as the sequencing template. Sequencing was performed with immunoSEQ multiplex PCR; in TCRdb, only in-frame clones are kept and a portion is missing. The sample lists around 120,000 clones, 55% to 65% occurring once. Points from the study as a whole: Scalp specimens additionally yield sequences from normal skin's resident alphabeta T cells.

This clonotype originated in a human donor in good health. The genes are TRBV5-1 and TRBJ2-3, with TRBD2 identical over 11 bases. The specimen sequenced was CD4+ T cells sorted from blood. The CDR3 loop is CASSLVASGGSDTQYF. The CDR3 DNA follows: TGCGCCAGCAGCTTGGTGGCTAGCGGGGGGTCAGATACGCAGTATTTT. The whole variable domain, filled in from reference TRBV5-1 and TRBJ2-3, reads KAGVTQTPRYLIKTRGQQVTLSCSPISGHRSVSWYQQTPGQGLQFLFEYFSETQRNKGNFPGRFSGRQFSNSRSEMNVSTLELGDSALYLCASSLVASGGSDTQYFGPGTRLTVL.